The sample holds many counts of the clone carrying this T cell receptor beta chain. What it recognizes is unknown. TCRdb analysed the 5' RACE reads with MiXCR anew, one entry per CDR3 protein. Of about 900,000 distinct CDR3 sequences in the sample, approximately 13% were seen once. This entry belongs to a study of identical twins. Findings and caveats of the study: Carriage of fewer insertions was seen in abundant cord blood beta clonotypes, whereas memory repertoires showed none. Monozygotic twin pairs showed more out-of-frame TCR alpha sharing than models estimated. Alpha sequences out of frame and shared by twins had excess low generation probability.

Germline V gene sequence: CDR1 SQVTM, CDR2 ANQGSEA. This CDR3 is 14 amino acids long. J was trimmed by 6 bases and V by 2 bases; bases with no gene match: 7. A further study also used this sample, focusing on yellow fever vaccine responses in identical twins. That work states: Reports say the vaccine T cell response in twins looked partly convergent and partly personalized.

This receptor was taken from a woman aged 18-35 years in good health. The sample comprised PBMCs. The chain employs TRBV29-1 and TRBJ2-3; 8 positions match TRBD1. Here the CDR3 reads CSVESDRVGDTQYF. The CDR3 DNA is TGCAGCGTTGAATCGGACAGGGTAGGGGATACGCAGTATTTT.